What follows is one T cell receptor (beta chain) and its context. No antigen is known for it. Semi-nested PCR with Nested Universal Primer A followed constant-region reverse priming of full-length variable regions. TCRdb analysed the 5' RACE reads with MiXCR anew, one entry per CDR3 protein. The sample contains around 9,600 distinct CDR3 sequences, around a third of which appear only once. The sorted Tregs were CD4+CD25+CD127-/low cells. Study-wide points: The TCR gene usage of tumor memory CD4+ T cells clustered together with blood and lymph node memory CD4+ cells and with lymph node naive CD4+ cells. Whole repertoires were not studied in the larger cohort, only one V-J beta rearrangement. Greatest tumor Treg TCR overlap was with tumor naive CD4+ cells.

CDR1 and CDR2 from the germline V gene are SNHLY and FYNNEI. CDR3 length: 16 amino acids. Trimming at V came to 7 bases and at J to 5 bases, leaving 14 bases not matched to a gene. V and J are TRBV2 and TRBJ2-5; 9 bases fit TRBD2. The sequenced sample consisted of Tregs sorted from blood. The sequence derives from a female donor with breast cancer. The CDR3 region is CASTMSRLAGRETQYF. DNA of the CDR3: TGTGCCAGCACCATGAGCAGGCTAGCGGGGCGGGAGACCCAGTACTTC.